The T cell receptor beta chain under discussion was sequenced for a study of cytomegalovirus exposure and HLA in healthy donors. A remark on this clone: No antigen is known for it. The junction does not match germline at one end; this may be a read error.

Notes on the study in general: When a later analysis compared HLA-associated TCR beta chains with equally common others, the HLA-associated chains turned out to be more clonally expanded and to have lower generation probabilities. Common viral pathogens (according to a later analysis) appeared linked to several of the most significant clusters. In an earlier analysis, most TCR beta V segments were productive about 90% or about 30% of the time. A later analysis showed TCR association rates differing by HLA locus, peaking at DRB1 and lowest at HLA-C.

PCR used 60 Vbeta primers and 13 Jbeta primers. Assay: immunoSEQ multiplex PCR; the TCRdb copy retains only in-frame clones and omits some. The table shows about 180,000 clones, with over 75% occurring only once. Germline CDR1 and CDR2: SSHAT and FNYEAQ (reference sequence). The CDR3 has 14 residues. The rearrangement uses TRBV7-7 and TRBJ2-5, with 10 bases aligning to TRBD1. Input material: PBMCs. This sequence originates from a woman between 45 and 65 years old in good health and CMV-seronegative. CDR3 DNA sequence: TGTGCTAGCAGCCCGGGACAGGGGAGAGAGACCCAGTACTTC. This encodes CASSPGQGRETQYF.